A selection of T cell receptor beta chains follows, all from one sample in a study of blood T cell repertoires in COVID-19. Clones were sequenced by immunoSEQ multiplex PCR, and TCRdb holds only the in-frame ones, with some missing. The sample lists roughly 200,000 clones, about nine tenths seen once, with over 1% in the top ten. Sequencing was performed on PBMCs or T cells enriched from blood (not recorded which). These receptor sequences come from a man under 40 who had recovered from COVID-19. Each CDR3 is given with its conserved first and last residue. A D gene is named only where the DNA matches it firmly. Not every row has a clone size; where given, it reads once, few, many or a size class.

v_call	clone_size	cdr3_length	d_call	j_call	cdr3_aa	cdr3_nt
TRBV11-2	once	16	TRBD1	TRBJ1-4	CASSLKSGTGNEKLFF	TGTGCCAGCAGCTTAAAATCGGGGACAGGAAATGAAAAACTGTTTTTT
TRBV6-2/TRBV6-3	.	14	.	TRBJ2-1	CASSYGSSYNEQFF	TGTGCCAGCAGTTACGGGAGCTCCTACAATGAGCAGTTCTTC
TRBV15	.	13	.	TRBJ2-1	CATSRDTDNEQFF	TGTGCCACCAGCAGAGACACGGACAATGAGCAGTTCTTC
TRBV28	.	16	TRBD2	TRBJ2-7	CASRNRTSGRTYEQYF	TGTGCCAGCAGGAATCGGACTAGCGGGAGGACCTACGAGCAGTACTTC
TRBV30	.	17	.	TRBJ1-6	CAWSVQGAGVLNSPLHF	TGTGCCTGGAGTGTACAAGGGGCGGGGGTTCTAAATTCACCCCTCCACTTT
TRBV28	.	12	.	TRBJ2-5	CASSTAQETQYF	TGTGCCAGCAGCACAGCTCAAGAGACCCAGTACTTC
TRBV9	.	16	TRBD2	TRBJ2-3	CASSVDMGGGTDTQYF	TGTGCCAGCAGCGTGGATATGGGGGGGGGCACAGATACGCAGTATTTT
TRBV30	once	11	.	TRBJ2-2	CACRGTGELFF	TGTGCCTGCCGAGGTACCGGGGAGCTGTTTTTT
TRBV19	.	15	TRBD1	TRBJ1-1	CASSRTGTGDGEAFF	TGTGCCAGTAGTCGGACCGGGACAGGGGACGGTGAAGCTTTCTTT
TRBV10-3	few	15	.	TRBJ1-6	CAISERRGDGSPLHF	TGTGCCATCAGTGAGAGGCGCGGGGATGGATCACCCCTCCACTTT
TRBV30	.	11	.	TRBJ1-2	CAWRAGVVCRF	TGTGCCTGGAGAGCAGGGGTAGTCTGTCGATTC
TRBV7-2	.	14	TRBD1	TRBJ1-1	CASSRQGGWTEAFF	TGTGCCAGCAGCAGACAGGGGGGGTGGACTGAAGCTTTCTTT
TRBV29-1	.	14	.	TRBJ1-2	CSVLGQGLSYGYTF	TGCAGCGTATTAGGGCAGGGGTTGAGCTATGGCTACACCTTC
TRBV7-9	.	12	.	TRBJ1-2	CASSIRGNGYTF	TGTGCCAGCAGCATCCGGGGGAATGGCTACACCTTC
TRBV9	once	17	TRBD1	TRBJ2-2	CASSVSLDRGRTGELFF	TGTGCCAGCAGCGTATCCCTGGACAGGGGGCGTACCGGGGAGCTGTTTTTT